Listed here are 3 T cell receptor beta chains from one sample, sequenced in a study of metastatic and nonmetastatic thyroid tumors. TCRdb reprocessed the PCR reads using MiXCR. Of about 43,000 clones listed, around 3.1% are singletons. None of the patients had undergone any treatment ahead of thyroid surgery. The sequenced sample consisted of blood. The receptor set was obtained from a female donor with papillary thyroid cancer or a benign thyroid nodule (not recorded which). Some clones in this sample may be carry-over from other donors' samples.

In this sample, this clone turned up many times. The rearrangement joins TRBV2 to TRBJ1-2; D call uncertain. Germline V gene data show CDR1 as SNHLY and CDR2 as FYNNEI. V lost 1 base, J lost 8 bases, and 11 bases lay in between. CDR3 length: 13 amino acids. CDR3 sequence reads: CASSEGFPRGYTF. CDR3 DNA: TGTGCCAGCAGTGAAGGCTTTCCTAGGGGCTACACCTTC.

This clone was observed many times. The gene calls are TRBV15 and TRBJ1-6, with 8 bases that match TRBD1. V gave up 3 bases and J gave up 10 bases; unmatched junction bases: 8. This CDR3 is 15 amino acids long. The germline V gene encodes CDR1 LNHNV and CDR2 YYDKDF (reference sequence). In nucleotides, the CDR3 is TGTGCCACCAGCAGCGAAACAGGGGGGGACTCACCCCTCCACTTT. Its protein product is CATSSETGGDSPLHF.

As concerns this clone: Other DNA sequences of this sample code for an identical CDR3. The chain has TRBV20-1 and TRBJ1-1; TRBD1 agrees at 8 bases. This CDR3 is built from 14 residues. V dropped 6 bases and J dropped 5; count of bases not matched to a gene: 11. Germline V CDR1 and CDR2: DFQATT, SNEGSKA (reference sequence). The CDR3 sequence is CSARGQGGRTEAFF. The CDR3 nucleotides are TGCAGTGCCCGAGGACAGGGCGGGAGAACTGAAGCTTTCTTT.